This entry features one T cell receptor beta chain sequence. Its target is not known. These data come from a study of graft-versus-host responses after intestinal transplantation. Study conclusions and caveats: GvH clone levels peaked in circulation, and this peak was associated with early post-transplant HvG declines. The marrow of recipients harbored GvH clones, and ileum or blood showed some of them first.

Method: immunoSEQ multiplex PCR; TCRdb's copy keeps in-frame clones and lacks some. The data show under 150,000 clones, with 85% to 95% seen just once and roughly 0.11% held by the top ten. The CDR3 has 13 amino acids. Germline lookup yields CDR1 MDHEN and CDR2 SYDVKM. This receptor was taken from a human donor who received an intestinal transplant. The chain joins TRBV28 to TRBJ2-5; the D call may be TRBD1 or TRBD2 (5 bases each). With the DNA end fitting TRBJ2-7 better, the J assignment may be wrong. This material consisted of unstimulated CD4+ T cells sorted from spleen or lymph node cells, taken before intestinal transplant. Written as DNA, the CDR3 is TGTGCCAGCACCCCAAAGCCAGGGAGCGAGCAGTACTTC. Residues: CASTPKPGSEQYF.